The next 18 T cell receptor beta chains were all read from a single sample in a study of blood T cell repertoires in COVID-19 (dated by TCRdb to about 2020). Library creation used the immunoSEQ multiplex PCR assay. This is the immuneACCESS table as TCRdb keeps it, with only in-frame sequences that have V and J called. A part of the clones is gone; compared with another copy, unresolved V genes explain less than half, and the rest is unexplained. The sample table lists some 300,000 clones, about 88% of them with a count of one. In total, the top ten clones hold about an eighth of the sample. Material: peripheral blood. The receptors stem from a woman in her sixties or seventies with COVID-19, enrolled during active disease.

The CDR3 reads CASSQDLTGPFEAFF. The CDR3 nucleotides are TGTGCCAGCAGCCAAGATCTCACAGGGCCGTTTGAAGCTTTCTTT. J is TRBJ1-1 and V is TRBV3-1 (or the pseudogene TRBV3-2), with D possibly TRBD1 on 6 matching bases. CDR1 is LGHDT, CDR2 YNNKEL, per germline (reference sequence). V was shortened by 0 bases and J by 7 bases, with 15 bases between the two germline ends. The CDR3 runs 15 residues.

CDR3 sequence (DNA): TGCAGTGCTAGTTTGGAGGCGACCTACGAGCAGTACTTC. Amino acid sequence: CSASLEATYEQYF. The V call is TRBV20-1, the J call TRBJ2-7, with TRBD2 as a possible D gene (5 bases). The CDR3 covers 13 residues. Germline V gives CDR1 DFQATT, CDR2 SNEGSKA (reference sequence). The V end was cut by 3 bases, the J end by 2 bases, with 11 bases between.

This sequence joins TRBV19 and TRBJ1-2, with a possible D match to TRBD1 (6 bases). The CDR3 has 16 residues. The germline CDR1 and CDR2 sequences are LNHDA and SQIVND (reference sequence). V lost 4 bases and J lost 5, with 20 bases in between. CDR3 region: CASSNDQKNRVYGYTF. The CDR3 region has the DNA TGTGCCAGTAGTAACGATCAAAAAAACAGGGTGTATGGCTACACCTTC.

This clone was seen only a few times. V usage is TRBV2 and J usage is TRBJ2-7; D is possibly TRBD1 (6 bases). This CDR3 contains 12 residues. CDR1 is SNHLY, CDR2 FYNNEI, per germline. The V and J ends lost 7 bases and 5 bases respectively, with 12 bases between them. The DNA of the CDR3 is TGTGCCAGCAAAAGGGGGTTGGACGAGCAGTACTTC. This codes for CASKRGLDEQYF.

CDR3 nucleotide sequence: TGTGCCAGCAGCTTACAGGGGGCTAGGGGAATGAACGAAGAAGCTTTCTTT. Residues: CASSLQGARGMNEEAFF. The chain joins TRBV5-8 to TRBJ1-1; TRBD1 agrees at 9 bases. In germline, CDR1 is SGHTS, CDR2 YDEGEE. Trimming cost V 2 bases and J 8 bases; bases outside gene matches: 16. The CDR3 sequence is 17 residues long.

The genes are TRBV24-1 and TRBJ2-7, with 7 bases matching TRBD2. The CDR3 covers 13 residues. Trimming at V came to 5 bases and at J to 3 bases, leaving 3 bases not matched to a gene. Germline CDR1 and CDR2: KGHDR and SFDVKD. CDR3 nucleotide sequence: TGTGCCACCAGTGCCCCGGGGGGCTACGAGCAGTACTTC. Amino acids: CATSAPGGYEQYF.

CDR3 DNA: TGCGCCAGCAGCCAAGATCTAGGGGGGCCCCAGCATTTT. Residues: CASSQDLGGPQHF. This sequence joins TRBV4-3 and TRBJ1-5; D is perhaps TRBD1 (6 bases). The CDR3 runs 13 residues. V was cut by 0 bases and J by 9 bases, with 9 bases left in between. Germline V gene sequence: CDR1 LGHNA, CDR2 YSLEER.

This clone was observed a single time. The chain carries TRBV18 and TRBJ2-7, with TRBD2 matching 14 bases. With 4 bases clipped from V and 1 base from J, the junction kept 6 bases outside the gene matches. The germline gives CDR1 KGHSH, CDR2 LQKENI. CDR3 size: 17 residues. The CDR3 is CASSRGRLAGGSYEQYF. The DNA of the CDR3 is TGTGCCAGCTCACGTGGACGACTAGCGGGGGGGTCCTACGAGCAGTACTTC.

The gene calls are TRBV28 and TRBJ1-1; tentatively, D is TRBD1 (5 bases). Per germline, CDR1 MDHEN and CDR2 SYDVKM. The CDR3 extends over 12 amino acids. The ends were cut back, 6 bases at V and 11 bases at J, with 16 bases in the middle. The DNA of the CDR3 is TGTGCCAGCAGCCAAGGAGACAGTACTGCTTTCTTT. It yields the protein CASSQGDSTAFF.

The V and J genes are TRBV19 and TRBJ1-1; possible D gene TRBD1, 6 bases. This CDR3 comprises 12 residues. Per germline, CDR1 LNHDA and CDR2 SQIVND (reference sequence). V lost 9 bases, J lost 4 bases, and 12 bases lay in between. CDR3 region: CASTGGGTEAFF. In DNA, the CDR3 is TGTGCCAGCACGGGAGGGGGCACTGAAGCTTTCTTT.

This rearrangement joins TRBV19 to TRBJ2-2; perhaps TRBD1 as D (6 bases). Looked up from germline, CDR1 is LNHDA and CDR2 is SQIVND (reference sequence). This CDR3 is 14 amino acids long. V lost 5 bases, J lost 5 bases, and 12 bases lay in between. CDR3 sequence reads: CASSPGVRTGELFF. CDR3 sequence (DNA): TGTGCCAGTAGTCCAGGGGTAAGGACCGGGGAGCTGTTTTTT.

This chain links TRBV7-2 with TRBJ2-1, with TRBD1 matching over 10 bases. After removal of 3 bases from V and 7 bases from J, the junction contained 9 bases not matched to a gene. This CDR3 region has 16 residues. The germline gives CDR1 SGHTA, CDR2 FQGNSA. The CDR3 is CASSFRPGTGDNEQFF. DNA of the CDR3: TGTGCCAGCAGCTTCCGTCCCGGGACAGGGGATAATGAGCAGTTCTTC.

The chain joins TRBV5-4 to TRBJ1-1; D gene unclear. V gave up 0 bases and J gave up 1 base, with 7 bases separating them. Germline CDR1 and CDR2: SGHNT and YYREEE (reference sequence). The CDR3 runs to 14 residues. DNA for the CDR3: TGTGCCAGCAGCTTGGACATAAAGAACACTGAAGCTTTCTTT. It is translated as CASSLDIKNTEAFF.

The V gene is TRBV5-4, the J gene TRBJ1-2; D unresolved. CDR1 and CDR2 from the germline V gene are SGHNT and YYREEE (reference sequence). The CDR3 contains 13 residues. Trimming removed 6 bases from V and 6 bases from J, with 15 bases in between. CDR3 DNA: TGTGCCAGCACCCCCGCCTTCGGGGATGGCTACACCTTC. This codes for CASTPAFGDGYTF.

This clone was counted between two and nine times. The chain couples TRBV28 to TRBJ1-2; D call uncertain. The germline CDR1 and CDR2 sequences are MDHEN and SYDVKM. The CDR3 is made up of 13 amino acids. V gave up 7 bases and J gave up 3 bases, with 12 bases separating them. The CDR3 sequence: CASKTTGDYGYTF. In nucleotides, the CDR3 is TGTGCCAGCAAGACAACCGGGGACTATGGCTACACCTTC.

The chain combines TRBV9 with TRBJ2-3; perhaps TRBD2 as D (6 bases). The CDR3 sequence is 15 residues long. The germline gives CDR1 SGDLS, CDR2 YYNGEE. V lost 3 bases, J lost 0 bases, and 11 bases lay in between. Written as DNA, the CDR3 is TGTGCCAGCAGCGGCCGGGACTTCAGCACAGATACGCAGTATTTT. It codes for CASSGRDFSTDTQYF.

The chain is built from TRBV18 and TRBJ1-4; D may be TRBD1 (5 bases). The CDR3 is 14 residues long. Trimming cost V 5 bases and J 5 bases, with 12 bases left between them. Germline assignment: CDR1 KGHSH and CDR2 LQKENI. The CDR3 coding sequence is TGTGCCAGCTCATTGGGGCGGCAGAATGAAAAACTGTTTTTT. Protein sequence: CASSLGRQNEKLFF.

This chain joins TRBV10-3 and TRBJ1-1; TRBD1 aligns across 10 bases. The CDR3 loop spans 13 amino acids. J gave up 8 bases and V 4 bases, and 4 bases lay outside the gene matches. Germline V gene sequence: CDR1 ENHRY, CDR2 SYGVKD. The DNA for the CDR3 is TGTGCCATCAGTGGTGGGACAGGGGCCGAAGCTTTCTTT. This codes for CAISGGTGAEAFF.